This TCR beta chain was profiled in a study of T cell responses to AZD1222 COVID-19 vaccine. Whole-study findings and limits: A mostly white British donor set with more females was recruited, and clonal diversity was possibly underestimated.

V dropped 3 bases and J dropped 7; count of bases not matched to a gene: 5. Germline CDR1 SGHRS, CDR2 YFSETQ. The CDR3 runs to 14 residues. About this clone itself: Its cognate antigen is unknown.

Assay: immunoSEQ multiplex PCR; the TCRdb copy retains only in-frame clones and omits some. The data show under 130,000 clones, roughly 91% seen once. Source: peripheral blood, taken on day 0 of AZD1222 vaccination. V and J are TRBV5-1 and TRBJ1-5; 9 bases align to TRBD1. The sequence derives from an adult in good health. The chain's CDR3 is CASSSTGGVQPQHF. As DNA, the CDR3 is TGCGCCAGCAGCTCGACAGGGGGGGTCCAGCCCCAGCATTTT.